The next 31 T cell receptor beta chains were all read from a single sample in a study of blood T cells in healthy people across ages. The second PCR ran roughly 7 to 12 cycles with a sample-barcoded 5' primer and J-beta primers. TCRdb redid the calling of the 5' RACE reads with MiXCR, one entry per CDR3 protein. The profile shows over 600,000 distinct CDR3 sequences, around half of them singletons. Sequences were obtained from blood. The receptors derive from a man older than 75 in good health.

The CDR3 here is CASGGGGNYGYTF. CDR3 DNA: TGCGCCAGCGGTGGGGGAGGAAACTATGGCTACACCTTC. The chain carries TRBV10-2 and TRBJ1-2, with a weak D call TRBD1 (5 bases). This CDR3 region has 13 residues. Germline V lookup: CDR1 WSHSY, CDR2 SAAADI. The V end was cut by 8 bases, the J end by 2 bases, with 12 bases between.

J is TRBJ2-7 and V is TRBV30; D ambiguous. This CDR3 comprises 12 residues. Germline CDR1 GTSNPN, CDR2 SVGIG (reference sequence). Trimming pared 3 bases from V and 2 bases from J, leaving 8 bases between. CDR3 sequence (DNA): TGTGCCTGGAGCTGGGAAGCCTACGAGCAGTACTTC. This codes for CAWSWEAYEQYF.

The CDR3 region has the DNA TGTGCCAGCAGTTTCTCTACTAGCGGTGCCTCCTACGAGCAGTACTTC. Translation: CASSFSTSGASYEQYF. This rearrangement joins TRBV27 to TRBJ2-7; 8 bases line up with TRBD2. CDR1 and CDR2 (germline): MNHEY, SMNVEV (reference sequence). V lost 3 bases, J lost 0 bases, and 7 bases stayed unmatched. CDR3 length equals 16 residues.

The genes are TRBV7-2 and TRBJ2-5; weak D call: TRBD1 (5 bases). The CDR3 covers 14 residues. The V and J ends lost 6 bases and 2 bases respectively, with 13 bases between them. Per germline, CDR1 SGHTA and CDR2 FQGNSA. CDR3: CASRLDQGQETQYF. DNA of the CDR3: TGTGCCAGCAGACTCGATCAGGGACAAGAGACCCAGTACTTC.

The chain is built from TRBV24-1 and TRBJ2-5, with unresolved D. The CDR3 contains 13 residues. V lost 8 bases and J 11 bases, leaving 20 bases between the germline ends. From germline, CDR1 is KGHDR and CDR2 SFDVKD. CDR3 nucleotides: TGTGCCACCACGGGCAGGTCTGGGGATGAGCAGTACTTC. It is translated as CATTGRSGDEQYF.

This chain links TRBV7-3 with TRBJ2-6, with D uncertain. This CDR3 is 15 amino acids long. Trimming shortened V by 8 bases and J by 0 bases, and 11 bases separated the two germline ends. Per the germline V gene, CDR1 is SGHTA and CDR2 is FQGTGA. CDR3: CASAPRLSGANVLTF. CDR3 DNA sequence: TGTGCCAGCGCCCCACGACTCTCTGGGGCCAACGTCCTGACTTTC.

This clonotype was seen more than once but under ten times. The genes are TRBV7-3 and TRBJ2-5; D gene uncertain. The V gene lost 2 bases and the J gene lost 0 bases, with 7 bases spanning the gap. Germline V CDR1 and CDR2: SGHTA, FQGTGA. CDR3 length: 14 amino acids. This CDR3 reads CASSLGRHQETQYF. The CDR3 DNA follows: TGTGCCAGCAGCTTAGGGCGCCACCAAGAGACCCAGTACTTC.

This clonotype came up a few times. The CDR3 region is CSASALAAIYNEQFF. The CDR3 DNA reads TGCAGTGCTAGTGCACTAGCGGCTATCTACAATGAGCAGTTCTTC. This chain uses TRBV20-1 with TRBJ2-1; 8 positions agree with TRBD2. Germline values: CDR1 DFQATT, CDR2 SNEGSKA (reference sequence). The CDR3 length is 15 residues. J gave up 3 bases and V 3 bases, and 7 bases lay outside the gene matches.

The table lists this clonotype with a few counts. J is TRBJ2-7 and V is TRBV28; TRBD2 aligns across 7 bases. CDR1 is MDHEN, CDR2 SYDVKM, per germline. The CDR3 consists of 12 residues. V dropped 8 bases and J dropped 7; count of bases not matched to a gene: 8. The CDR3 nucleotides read TGTGCCAGCGGGGGGAGGGAGTTTGAGCAGTACTTC. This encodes CASGGREFEQYF.

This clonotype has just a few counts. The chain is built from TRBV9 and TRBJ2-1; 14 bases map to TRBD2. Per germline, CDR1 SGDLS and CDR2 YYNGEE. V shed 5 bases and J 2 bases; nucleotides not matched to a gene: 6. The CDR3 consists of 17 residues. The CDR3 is CASSGLAGGRAYNEQFF. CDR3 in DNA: TGTGCCAGCAGTGGACTAGCGGGAGGACGGGCCTACAATGAGCAGTTCTTC.

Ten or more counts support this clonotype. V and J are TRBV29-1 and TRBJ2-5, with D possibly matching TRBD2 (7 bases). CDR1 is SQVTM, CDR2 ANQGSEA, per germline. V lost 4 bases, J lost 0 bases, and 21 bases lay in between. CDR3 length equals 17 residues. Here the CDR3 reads CSVVIGRGLSNQETQYF. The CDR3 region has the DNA TGCAGCGTTGTAATTGGCAGGGGACTATCAAACCAAGAGACCCAGTACTTC.

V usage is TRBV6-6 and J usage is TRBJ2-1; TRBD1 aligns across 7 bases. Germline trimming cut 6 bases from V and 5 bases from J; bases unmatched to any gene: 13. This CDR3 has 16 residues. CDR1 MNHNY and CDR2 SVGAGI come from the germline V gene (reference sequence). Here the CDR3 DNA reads TGTGCCAGCAGCCCCCGACCGGGACAGCCCCACAATGAGCAGTTCTTC. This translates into CASSPRPGQPHNEQFF.

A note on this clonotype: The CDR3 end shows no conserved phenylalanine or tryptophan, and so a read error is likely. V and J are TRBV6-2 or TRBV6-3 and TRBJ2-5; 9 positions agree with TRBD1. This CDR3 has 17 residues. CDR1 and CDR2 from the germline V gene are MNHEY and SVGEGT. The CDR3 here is CASSYNRQGVYEETQYL. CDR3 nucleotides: TGTGCCAGCAGTTACAACCGACAGGGGGTATACGAAGAGACTCAGTACTTG.

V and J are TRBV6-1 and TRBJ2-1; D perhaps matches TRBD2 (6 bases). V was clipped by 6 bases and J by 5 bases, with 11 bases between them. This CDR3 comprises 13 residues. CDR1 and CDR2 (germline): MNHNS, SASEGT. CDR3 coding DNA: TGTGCCAGCAGGACTAGGTCCCACAATGAGCAGTTCTTC. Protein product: CASRTRSHNEQFF.

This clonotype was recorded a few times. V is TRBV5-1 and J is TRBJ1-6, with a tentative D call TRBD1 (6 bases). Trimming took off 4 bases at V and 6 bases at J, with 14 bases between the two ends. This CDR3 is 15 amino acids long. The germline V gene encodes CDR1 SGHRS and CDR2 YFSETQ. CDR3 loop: CASSGTGTPNSPLHF. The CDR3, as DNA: TGCGCCAGCAGCGGAACCGGGACACCTAATTCACCCCTCCACTTT.

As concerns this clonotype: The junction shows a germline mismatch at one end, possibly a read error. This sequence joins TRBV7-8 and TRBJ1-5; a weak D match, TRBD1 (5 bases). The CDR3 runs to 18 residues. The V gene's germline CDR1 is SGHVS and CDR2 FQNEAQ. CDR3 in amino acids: CARSLKPWGSNSNQPQHF. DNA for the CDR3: TGTGCCCGCAGCTTAAAACCGTGGGGCAGTAATAGCAACCAGCCCCAGCATTTT.

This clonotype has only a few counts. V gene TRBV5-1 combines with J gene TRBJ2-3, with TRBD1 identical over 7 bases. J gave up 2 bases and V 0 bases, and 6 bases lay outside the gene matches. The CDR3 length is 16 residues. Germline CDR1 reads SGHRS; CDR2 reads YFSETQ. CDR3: CASSLGRDSLTDTQYF. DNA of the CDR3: TGCGCCAGCAGCTTGGGTCGGGACAGCCTCACAGATACGCAGTATTTT.

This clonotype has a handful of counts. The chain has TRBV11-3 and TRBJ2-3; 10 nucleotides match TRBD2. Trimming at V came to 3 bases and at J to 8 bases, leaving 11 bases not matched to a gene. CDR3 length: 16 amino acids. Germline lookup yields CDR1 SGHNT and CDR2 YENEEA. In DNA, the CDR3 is TGTGCCAGCAGCTTCCAAATAGCGGGAGGTACGCCTACGCAGTATTTT. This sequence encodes CASSFQIAGGTPTQYF.

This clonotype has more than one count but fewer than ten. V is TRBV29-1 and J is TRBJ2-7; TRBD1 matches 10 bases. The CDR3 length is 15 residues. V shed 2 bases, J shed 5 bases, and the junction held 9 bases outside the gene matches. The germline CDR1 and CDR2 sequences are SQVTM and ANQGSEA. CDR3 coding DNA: TGCAGCGTTGAATTGTCGGGGACAGGGGTTCACGAGCAGTACTTC. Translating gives CSVELSGTGVHEQYF.

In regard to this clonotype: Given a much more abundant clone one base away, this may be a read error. The CDR3 sequence is CASSVGLAALSEQFF. CDR3 DNA: TGTGCCAGCAGCGTAGGGCTAGCGGCCTTAAGTGAGCAGTTCTTC. This chain connects TRBV9 to TRBJ2-1; 7 bases match TRBD2. Germline CDR1 reads SGDLS; CDR2 reads YYNGEE. The CDR3 is 15 residues long. V trimming: 0 bases; J trimming: 9 bases; junction bases outside the gene matches: 9. The whole variable domain, remainder taken from reference TRBV9 and TRBJ2-1, is DSGVTQTPKHLITATGQRVTLRCSPRSGDLSVYWYQQSLDQGLQFLIQYYNGEERAKGNILERFSAQQFPDLHSELNLSSLELGDSALYFCASSVGLAALSEQFFGPGTRLTVL.

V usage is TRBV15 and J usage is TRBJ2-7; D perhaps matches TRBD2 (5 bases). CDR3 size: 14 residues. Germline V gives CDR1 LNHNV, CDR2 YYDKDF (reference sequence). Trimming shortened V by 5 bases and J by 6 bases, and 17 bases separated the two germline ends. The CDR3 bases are TGTGCCACCAGCGGAAATATTGGGAGCCTCGAGCAGTACTTC. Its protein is CATSGNIGSLEQYF.

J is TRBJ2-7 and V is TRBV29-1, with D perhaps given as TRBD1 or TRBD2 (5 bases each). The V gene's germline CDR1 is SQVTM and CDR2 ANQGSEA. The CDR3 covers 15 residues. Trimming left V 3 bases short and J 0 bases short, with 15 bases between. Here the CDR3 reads CSVESPGPSSYEQYF. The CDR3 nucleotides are TGCAGCGTTGAGTCCCCGGGGCCCAGCTCCTACGAGCAGTACTTC.

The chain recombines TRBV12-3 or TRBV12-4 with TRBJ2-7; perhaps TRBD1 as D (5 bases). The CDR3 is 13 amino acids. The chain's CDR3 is CALHLSGSYEQYF. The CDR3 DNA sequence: TGTGCACTACACCTTTCAGGGTCCTACGAGCAGTACTTC.

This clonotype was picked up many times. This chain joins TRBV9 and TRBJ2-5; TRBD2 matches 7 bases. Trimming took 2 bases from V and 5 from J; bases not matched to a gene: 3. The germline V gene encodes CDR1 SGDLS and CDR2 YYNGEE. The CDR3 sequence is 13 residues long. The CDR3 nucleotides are TGTGCCAGCAGCGTCTCCGGGGGGGAGACCCAGTACTTC. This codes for CASSVSGGETQYF.

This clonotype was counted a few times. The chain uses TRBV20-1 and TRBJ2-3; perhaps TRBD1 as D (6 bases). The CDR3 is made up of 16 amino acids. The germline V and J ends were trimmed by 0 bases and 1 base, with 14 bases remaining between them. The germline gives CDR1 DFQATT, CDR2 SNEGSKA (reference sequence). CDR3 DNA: TGCAGTGCTAGAGATGCCGGGACACCTCGCACAGATACGCAGTATTTT. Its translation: CSARDAGTPRTDTQYF.

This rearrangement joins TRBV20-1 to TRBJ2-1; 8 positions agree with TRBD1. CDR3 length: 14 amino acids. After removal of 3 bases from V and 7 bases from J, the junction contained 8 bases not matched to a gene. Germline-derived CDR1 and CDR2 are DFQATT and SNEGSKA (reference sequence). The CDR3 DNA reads TGCAGTGCTAGGGCCAGGGGGCAAGGTAATGAGCAGTTCTTC. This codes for CSARARGQGNEQFF.

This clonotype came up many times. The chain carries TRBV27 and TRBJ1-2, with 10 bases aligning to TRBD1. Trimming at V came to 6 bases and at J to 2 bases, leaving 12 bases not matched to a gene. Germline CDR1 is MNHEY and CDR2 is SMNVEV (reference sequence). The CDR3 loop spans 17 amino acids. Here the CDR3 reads CASRSPRDRGSNYGYTF. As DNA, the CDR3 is TGTGCCAGCAGATCCCCAAGGGACAGGGGATCAAACTATGGCTACACCTTC.

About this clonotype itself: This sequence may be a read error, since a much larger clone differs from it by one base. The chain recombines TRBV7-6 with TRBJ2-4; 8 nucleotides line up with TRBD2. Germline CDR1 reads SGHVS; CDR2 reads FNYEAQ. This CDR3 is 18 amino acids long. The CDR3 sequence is CACSPSLLADLAKNIQYF. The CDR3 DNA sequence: TGTGCCTGCAGCCCATCCTTACTAGCGGATCTAGCCAAAAACATTCAGTACTTC. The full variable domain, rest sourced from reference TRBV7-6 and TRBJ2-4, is GAGVSQSPRYKVTKRGQDVALRCDPISGHVSLYWYRQALGQGPEFLTYFNYEAQQDKSGLPNDRFSAERPEGSISTLTIQRTEQRDSAMYRCACSPSLLADLAKNIQYFGAGTRLSVL.

CDR3 loop: CASSSGRPFTDTQYF. CDR3 DNA sequence: TGTGCCAGCAGCTCGGGTCGGCCGTTCACAGATACGCAGTATTTT. The rearrangement links TRBV7-2 to TRBJ2-3; no clear D. The V gene's germline CDR1 is SGHTA and CDR2 FQGNSA. V was shortened by 4 bases and J by 2 bases, with 13 bases between the two germline ends. The CDR3 loop spans 15 amino acids.

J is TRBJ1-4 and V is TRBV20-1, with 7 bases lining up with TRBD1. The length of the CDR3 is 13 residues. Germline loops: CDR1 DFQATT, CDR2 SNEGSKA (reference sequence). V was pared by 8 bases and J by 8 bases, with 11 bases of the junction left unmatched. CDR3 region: CSPFDRAVEKLFF. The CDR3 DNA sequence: TGCAGTCCTTTTGACAGGGCTGTCGAAAAACTGTTTTTT.

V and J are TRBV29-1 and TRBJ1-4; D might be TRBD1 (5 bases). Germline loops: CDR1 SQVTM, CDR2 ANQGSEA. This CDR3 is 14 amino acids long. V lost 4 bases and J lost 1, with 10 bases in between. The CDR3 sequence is CSVGRAGTNEKLFF. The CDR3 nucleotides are TGCAGCGTTGGCAGGGCGGGAACTAATGAAAAACTGTTTTTT.